Listed below are T cell receptor beta chains from one sample, sequenced in a study of blood T cell repertoires in COVID-19. The assay was immunoSEQ multiplex PCR, and TCRdb's table has in-frame clones only and misses some. The sample holds some 100,000 clones, roughly 86% seen once. Sequences were obtained from peripheral blood. These TCRs come from a human donor in a cohort sampled during active COVID-19. Both conserved end residues are part of each CDR3. The order of the fields is J gene, V gene, clone size, D gene, CDR3 DNA, CDR3 protein. A D gene is named only where the DNA matches it firmly. Clone size is not always given. Where it is, it says once, few, many or a class for expanded clones.

TRBJ2-7 | TRBV6-4 | . | . | TGTGCCAGCAGTAACCCGGACAGTCCAGCCTCCTACGAGCAGTACTTC | CASSNPDSPASYEQYF
TRBJ2-3 | TRBV30 | . | TRBD2 | TGTGCCTGGAGTCCGATAGCGGGAGCTTATGATACGCAGTATTTT | CAWSPIAGAYDTQYF
TRBJ2-3 | TRBV6-2/TRBV6-3 | . | . | TGTGCCAGCAGCCGGGACTTATCTAGCACAGATACGCAGTATTTT | CASSRDLSSTDTQYF
TRBJ2-5 | TRBV5-6 | . | TRBD2 | TGTGCCAGCAGCTTTGACGGGGGGGCCGATGTGACCCAGTACTTC | CASSFDGGADVTQYF
TRBJ1-2 | TRBV25-1 | . | TRBD1 | TGTGCCAGCAGTGCTGACAGGGTTGATGGCTACACCTTC | CASSADRVDGYTF
TRBJ1-5 | TRBV28 | . | . | TGTGCCAGCAGTGAAACAGTTAATCAGCCCCAGCATTTT | CASSETVNQPQHF
TRBJ2-5 | TRBV25-1 | once | . | TGTGCCAGCAGTGAGAGGTTACTTCAAGAGACCCAGTACTTC | CASSERLLQETQYF
TRBJ2-7 | TRBV7-9 | . | TRBD1 | TGTGCCAGCAGCCTCTCGCCCAGGGGGTCTGCAGGGCAGTACTTC | CASSLSPRGSAGQYF
TRBJ1-6 | TRBV7-9 | . | . | TGTGCCAGCACCGAACAGGGTGGCTTACCCCTCCACTTT | CASTEQGGLPLHF
TRBJ1-2 | TRBV9 | . | . | TGTGCCAGCAGCCCCGCGGGAGGGAGCTATGGCTACACCTTC | CASSPAGGSYGYTF
TRBJ2-3 | TRBV5-4 | . | TRBD2 | TGTGCCAGCAGCTTTCAAGGCGGGGGTCCAGATACGCAGTATTTT | CASSFQGGGPDTQYF
TRBJ2-5 | TRBV4-3 | . | TRBD1 | TGCGCCAGCAGCCAACAAACAGGGGGCTACAGGGAGACCCAGTACTTC | CASSQQTGGYRETQYF
TRBJ1-5 | TRBV7-9 | few | . | TGTGCCAGCAGCTCCGGGGGTGGAGTGGGTCAGCCCCAGCATTTT | CASSSGGGVGQPQHF
TRBJ1-1 | TRBV30 | . | . | TGTGCCTGGGCCCCTGGTTTCGGCACTGAAGCTTTCTTT | CAWAPGFGTEAFF
TRBJ2-1 | TRBV7-7 | once | TRBD1 | TGTGCCAGCAGCCCCGGGACAGGGACCTACAATGAGCAGTTCTTC | CASSPGTGTYNEQFF
TRBJ1-2 | TRBV2 | once | . | TGTGCCAGCAGCACGGGCCTAGGGGATGGCTACACCTTC | CASSTGLGDGYTF
TRBJ1-3 | TRBV15 | . | . | TGTGCCACCAGCAGGAACCCAGGACTCTCTGGAAACACCATATATTTT | CATSRNPGLSGNTIYF
TRBJ2-3 | TRBV4-1 | . | TRBD2 | TGCGCCAGCAGCCAAGTTAGGGCTAGCGGGATGACAGATACGCAGTATTTT | CASSQVRASGMTDTQYF
TRBJ2-7 | TRBV2 | . | . | TGTGCCAGCAGGAAGCAGGGTGGGAAGTACTTC | CASRKQGGKYF
TRBJ2-7 | TRBV19 | . | . | TGTGCCAGTAGTATGCAGGGAAGGGGCTCGGAGGAGCAGTACTTC | CASSMQGRGSEEQYF
TRBJ1-6 | TRBV4-2 | few | . | TGTGCCAGCAGCCAAGTACATCGTCAGGTCAATTCACCCCTCCACTTT | CASSQVHRQVNSPLHF
TRBJ2-5 | TRBV30 | . | . | TGTGCCTGGAGGAGGCGGGAGACCCAGTACTTC | CAWRRRETQYF
TRBJ1-3 | TRBV19 | . | TRBD1 | TGTGCCAGTAGTCTCGGGACAGCCTTTGGAAACACCATATATTTT | CASSLGTAFGNTIYF
TRBJ1-1 | TRBV9 | once | . | TGTGCCAGCACTCCGTGGCAGGCGATGAACACTGAAGCTTTCTTT | CASTPWQAMNTEAFF
TRBJ1-3 | TRBV9 | many | . | TGTGCCAGCAGCGTAGGCGACAGGCAGAGCTCTGGAAACACCATATATTTT | CASSVGDRQSSGNTIYF
TRBJ1-2 | TRBV27 | few | TRBD1 | TGTGCCAGCAGCCGGGACAGTACTTCTAACTATGGCTACACCTTC | CASSRDSTSNYGYTF
TRBJ1-5 | TRBV12-3/TRBV12-4 | . | . | TGTGCCACCTCTCCCTCGCGGGATCAGCCCCAGCATTTT | CATSPSRDQPQHF
TRBJ2-7 | TRBV11-3 | . | . | TGTGCCAGCAGCCGTGGAAGCGGTACCTACGAGCAGTACTTC | CASSRGSGTYEQYF
TRBJ2-7 | TRBV4-2 | . | . | TGTGCCAGCAGCCAGGCGGTACCCTACGAGCAGTACTTC | CASSQAVPYEQYF
TRBJ2-7 | TRBV10-1 | once | . | TGCGCCAGCAGTTCCTCCGAGGCGGGGTCCTACGAGCAGTACTTC | CASSSSEAGSYEQYF
TRBJ2-1 | TRBV19 | once | . | TGTGCCAGTAGTATTGGGACTTCGTCCTACAATGAGCAGTTCTTC | CASSIGTSSYNEQFF
TRBJ1-5 | TRBV18 | . | . | TGTGCCAGCTCACCCTCAGGCCAGGGTAGCGGACAGCCCCAGCATTTT | CASSPSGQGSGQPQHF